This TCR beta chain was sequenced for a study of T-cell reconstitution after alpha-beta-depleted transplantation in children. Unique molecular identifiers were incorporated during preparation of the TCRbeta library. TCRdb re-called the PCR reads through MiXCR, storing one row per CDR3 protein. The sample lists about 110,000 distinct CDR3 sequences, 10% seen once, with less than 40% in the top ten. V lost 7 bases, J lost 7 bases, and 8 bases stayed unmatched. The CDR3 runs to 14 residues. Germline V gene lookup returns CDR1 SEHNR and CDR2 FQNEAQ (reference sequence). V usage is TRBV7-9 and J usage is TRBJ2-1, with 9 bases fitting TRBD1. This sequence was found in a boy aged 2 to 10 with acute lymphoblastic leukemia, due to receive a stem cell transplant. Sample: PBMCs, taken before TCRalphabeta/CD19-depleted stem cell transplant. Written as DNA, the CDR3 is TGTGCCAGCACCCCCTTCGGACAGGGGAATGAGCAGTTCTTC. Translated: CASTPFGQGNEQFF.